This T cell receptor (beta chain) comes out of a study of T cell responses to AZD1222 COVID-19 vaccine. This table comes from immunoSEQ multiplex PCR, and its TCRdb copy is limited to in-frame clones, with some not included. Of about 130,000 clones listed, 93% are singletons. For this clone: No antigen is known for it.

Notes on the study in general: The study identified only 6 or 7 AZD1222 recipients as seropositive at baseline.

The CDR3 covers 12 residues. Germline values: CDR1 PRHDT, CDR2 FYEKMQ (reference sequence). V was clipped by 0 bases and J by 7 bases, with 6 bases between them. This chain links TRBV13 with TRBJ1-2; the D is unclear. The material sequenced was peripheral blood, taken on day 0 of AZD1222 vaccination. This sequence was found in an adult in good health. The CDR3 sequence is CASSLGEIGYTF. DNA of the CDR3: TGTGCCAGCAGCTTAGGAGAAATTGGCTACACCTTC.